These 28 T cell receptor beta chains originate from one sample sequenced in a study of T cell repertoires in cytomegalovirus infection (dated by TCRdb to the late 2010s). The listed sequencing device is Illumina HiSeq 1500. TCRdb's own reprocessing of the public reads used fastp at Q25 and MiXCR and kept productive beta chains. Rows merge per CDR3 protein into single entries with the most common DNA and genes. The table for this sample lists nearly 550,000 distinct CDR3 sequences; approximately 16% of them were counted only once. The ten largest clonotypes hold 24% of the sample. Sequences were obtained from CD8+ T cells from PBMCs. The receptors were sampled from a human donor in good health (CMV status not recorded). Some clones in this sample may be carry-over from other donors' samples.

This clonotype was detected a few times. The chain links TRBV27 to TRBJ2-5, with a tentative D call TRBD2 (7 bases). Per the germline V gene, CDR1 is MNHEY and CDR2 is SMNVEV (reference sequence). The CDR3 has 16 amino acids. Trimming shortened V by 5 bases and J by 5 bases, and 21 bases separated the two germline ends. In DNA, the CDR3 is TGTGCCAGCAGTCCCAGAGGGGGGGGGATAAGGGAGACCCAGTACTTC. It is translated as CASSPRGGGIRETQYF.

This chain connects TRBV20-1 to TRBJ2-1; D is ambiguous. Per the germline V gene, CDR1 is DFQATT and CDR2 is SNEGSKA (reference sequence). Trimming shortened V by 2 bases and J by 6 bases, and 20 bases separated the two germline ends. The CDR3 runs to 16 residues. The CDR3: CSARPYLDRNRNEQFF. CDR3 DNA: TGCAGTGCTAGACCATATCTAGATAGAAACCGCAATGAGCAGTTCTTC.

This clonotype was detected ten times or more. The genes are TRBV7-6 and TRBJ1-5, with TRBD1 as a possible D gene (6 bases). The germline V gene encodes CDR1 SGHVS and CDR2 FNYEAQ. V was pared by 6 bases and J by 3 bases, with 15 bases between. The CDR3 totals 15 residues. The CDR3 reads CASSLKTGPNQPQHF. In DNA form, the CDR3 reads TGTGCCAGCAGTTTAAAAACAGGGCCCAATCAGCCCCAGCATTTT.

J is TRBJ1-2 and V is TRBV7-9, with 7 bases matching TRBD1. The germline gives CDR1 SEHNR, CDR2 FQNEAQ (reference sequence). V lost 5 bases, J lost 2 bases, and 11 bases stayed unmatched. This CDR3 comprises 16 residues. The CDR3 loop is CASSVDREEVNYGYTF. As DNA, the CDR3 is TGTGCCAGCAGCGTAGACAGGGAGGAGGTGAACTATGGCTACACCTTC.

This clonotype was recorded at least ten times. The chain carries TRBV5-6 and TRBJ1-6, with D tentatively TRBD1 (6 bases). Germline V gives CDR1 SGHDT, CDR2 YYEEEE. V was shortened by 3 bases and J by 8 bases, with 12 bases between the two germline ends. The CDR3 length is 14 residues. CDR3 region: CASSWGGADSPLHF. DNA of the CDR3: TGTGCCAGCAGCTGGGGGGGCGCAGATTCACCCCTCCACTTT.

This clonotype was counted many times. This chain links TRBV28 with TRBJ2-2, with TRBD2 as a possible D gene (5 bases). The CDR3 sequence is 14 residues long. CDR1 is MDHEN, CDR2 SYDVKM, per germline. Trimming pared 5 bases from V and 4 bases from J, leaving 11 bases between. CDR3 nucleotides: TGTGCCAGCAGTGGGCGGGTAGTCACCGGGGAGCTGTTTTTT. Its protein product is CASSGRVVTGELFF.

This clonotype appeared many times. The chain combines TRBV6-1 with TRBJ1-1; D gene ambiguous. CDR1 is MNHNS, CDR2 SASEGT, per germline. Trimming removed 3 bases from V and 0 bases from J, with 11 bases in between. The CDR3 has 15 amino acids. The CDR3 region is CASSEWVGMNTEAFF. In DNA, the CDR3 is TGTGCCAGCAGTGAGTGGGTGGGAATGAACACTGAAGCTTTCTTT.

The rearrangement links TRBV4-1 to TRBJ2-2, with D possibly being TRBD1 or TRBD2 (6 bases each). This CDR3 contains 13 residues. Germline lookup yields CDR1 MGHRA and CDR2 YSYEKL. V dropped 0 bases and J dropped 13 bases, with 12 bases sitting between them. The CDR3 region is CASSQDGGRGLFF. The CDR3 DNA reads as TGCGCCAGCAGCCAAGACGGGGGCAGGGGGCTGTTTTTT.

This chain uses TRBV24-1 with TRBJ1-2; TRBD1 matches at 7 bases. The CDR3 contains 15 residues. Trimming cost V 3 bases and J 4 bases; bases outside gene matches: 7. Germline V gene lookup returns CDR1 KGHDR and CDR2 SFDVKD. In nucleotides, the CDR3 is TGTGCCACCAGTGATCAGGACAGGCCCGGCTATGGCTACACCTTC. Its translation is CATSDQDRPGYGYTF.

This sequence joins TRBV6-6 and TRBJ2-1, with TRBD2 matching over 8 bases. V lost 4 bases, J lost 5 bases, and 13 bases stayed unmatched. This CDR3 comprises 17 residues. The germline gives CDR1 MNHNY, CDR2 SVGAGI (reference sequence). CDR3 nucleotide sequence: TGTGCCAGCAGTTCCACATCCCCGGGGGGGATTCACAATGAGCAGTTCTTC. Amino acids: CASSSTSPGGIHNEQFF.

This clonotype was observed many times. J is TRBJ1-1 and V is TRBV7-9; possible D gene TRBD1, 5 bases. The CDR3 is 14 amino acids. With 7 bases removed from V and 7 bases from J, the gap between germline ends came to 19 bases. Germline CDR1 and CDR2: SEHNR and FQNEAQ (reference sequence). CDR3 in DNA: TGTGCCAGCACCGAGAGGGGCCCCGGGGTTGAAGCTTTCTTT. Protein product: CASTERGPGVEAFF. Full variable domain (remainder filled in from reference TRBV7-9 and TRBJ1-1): DTGVSQNPRHKITKRGQNVTFRCDPISEHNRLYWYRQTLGQGPEFLTYFQNEAQLEKSRLLSDRFSAERPKGSFSTLEIQRTEQGDSAMYLCASTERGPGVEAFFGQGTRLTVV.

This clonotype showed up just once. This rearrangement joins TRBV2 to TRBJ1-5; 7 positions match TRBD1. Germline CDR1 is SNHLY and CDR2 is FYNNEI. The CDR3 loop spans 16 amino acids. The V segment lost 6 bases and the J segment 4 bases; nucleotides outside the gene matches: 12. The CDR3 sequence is CASRGQGGRENQPQHF. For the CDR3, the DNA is TGTGCCAGCAGGGGCCAGGGGGGCAGGGAAAATCAGCCCCAGCATTTT.

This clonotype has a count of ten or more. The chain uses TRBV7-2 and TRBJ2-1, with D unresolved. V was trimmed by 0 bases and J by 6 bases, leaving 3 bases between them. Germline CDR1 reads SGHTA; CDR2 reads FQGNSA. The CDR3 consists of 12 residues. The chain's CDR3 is CASSLALNEQFF. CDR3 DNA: TGTGCCAGCAGCTTAGCGCTCAATGAGCAGTTCTTC.

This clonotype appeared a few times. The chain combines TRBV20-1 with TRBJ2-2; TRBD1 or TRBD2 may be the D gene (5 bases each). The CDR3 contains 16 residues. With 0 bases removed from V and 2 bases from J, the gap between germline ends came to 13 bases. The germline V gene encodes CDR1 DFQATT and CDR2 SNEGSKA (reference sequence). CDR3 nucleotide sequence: TGCAGTGCTAGAGACTGGCCCGGGGCCAACACCGGGGAGCTGTTTTTT. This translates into CSARDWPGANTGELFF.

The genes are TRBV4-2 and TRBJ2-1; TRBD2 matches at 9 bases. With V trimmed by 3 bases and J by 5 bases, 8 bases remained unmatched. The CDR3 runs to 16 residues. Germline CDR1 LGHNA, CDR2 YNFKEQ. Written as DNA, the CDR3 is TGTGCCAGCAGCCAGCTCCGGCGGGGGGGCCACAATGAGCAGTTCTTC. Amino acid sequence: CASSQLRRGGHNEQFF.

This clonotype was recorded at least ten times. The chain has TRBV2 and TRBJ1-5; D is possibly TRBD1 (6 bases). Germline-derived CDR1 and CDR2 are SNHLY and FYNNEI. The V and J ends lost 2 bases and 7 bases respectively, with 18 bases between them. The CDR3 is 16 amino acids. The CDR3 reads CASSEYLYRAGQPQHF. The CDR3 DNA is TGTGCCAGCAGTGAATATCTCTACAGGGCGGGACAGCCCCAGCATTTT.

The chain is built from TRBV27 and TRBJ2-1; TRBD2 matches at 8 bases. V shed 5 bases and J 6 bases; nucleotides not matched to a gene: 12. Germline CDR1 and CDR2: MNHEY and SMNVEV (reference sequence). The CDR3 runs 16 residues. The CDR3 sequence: CASSPSAGDDGNEQFF. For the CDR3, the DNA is TGTGCCAGCAGTCCATCAGCGGGAGACGACGGCAATGAGCAGTTCTTC.

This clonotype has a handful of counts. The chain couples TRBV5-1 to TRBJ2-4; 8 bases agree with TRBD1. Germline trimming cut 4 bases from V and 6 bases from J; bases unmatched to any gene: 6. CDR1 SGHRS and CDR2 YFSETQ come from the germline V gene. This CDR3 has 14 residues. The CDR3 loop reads CASSPGQGSNIQYF. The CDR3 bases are TGCGCCAGCAGCCCCGGACAGGGTTCAAACATTCAGTACTTC.

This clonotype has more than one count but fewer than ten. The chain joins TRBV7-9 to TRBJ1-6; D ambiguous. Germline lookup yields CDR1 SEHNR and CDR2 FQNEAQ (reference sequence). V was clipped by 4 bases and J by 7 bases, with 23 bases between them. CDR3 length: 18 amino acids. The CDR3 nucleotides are TGTGCCAGCAGCTCCCTAATCGACTCCCGAGGGAACAATTCACCCCTCCACTTT. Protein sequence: CASSSLIDSRGNNSPLHF.

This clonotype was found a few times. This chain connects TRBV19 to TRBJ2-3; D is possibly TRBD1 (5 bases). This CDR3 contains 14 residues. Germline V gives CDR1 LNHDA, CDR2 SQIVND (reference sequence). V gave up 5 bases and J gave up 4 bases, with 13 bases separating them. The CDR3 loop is CASSATDEPDTQYF. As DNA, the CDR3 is TGTGCCAGTAGTGCGACAGATGAACCAGATACGCAGTATTTT.

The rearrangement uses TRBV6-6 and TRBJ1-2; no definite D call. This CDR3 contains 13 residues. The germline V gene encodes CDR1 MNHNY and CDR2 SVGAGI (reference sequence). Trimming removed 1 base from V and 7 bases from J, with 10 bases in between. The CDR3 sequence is CASSYLGKGGYTF. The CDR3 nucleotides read TGTGCCAGCAGTTACTTGGGGAAGGGTGGCTACACCTTC.

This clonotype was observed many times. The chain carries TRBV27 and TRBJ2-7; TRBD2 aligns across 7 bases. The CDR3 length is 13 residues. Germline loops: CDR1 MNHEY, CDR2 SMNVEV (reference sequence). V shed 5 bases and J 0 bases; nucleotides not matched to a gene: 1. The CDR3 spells CASSRTSSYEQYF. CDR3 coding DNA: TGTGCCAGCAGTAGGACTAGCTCCTACGAGCAGTACTTC.

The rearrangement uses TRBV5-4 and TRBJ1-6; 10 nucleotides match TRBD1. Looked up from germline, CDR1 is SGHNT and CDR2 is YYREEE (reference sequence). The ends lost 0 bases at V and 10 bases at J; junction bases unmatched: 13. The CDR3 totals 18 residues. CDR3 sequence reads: CASSLGSGQGRSGSPLHF. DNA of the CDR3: TGTGCCAGCAGCTTGGGTTCGGGACAGGGGCGATCAGGCTCACCCCTCCACTTT.

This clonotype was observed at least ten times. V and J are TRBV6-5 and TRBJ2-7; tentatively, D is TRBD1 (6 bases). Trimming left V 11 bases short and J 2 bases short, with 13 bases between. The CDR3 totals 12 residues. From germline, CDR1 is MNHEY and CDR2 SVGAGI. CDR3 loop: CAVRDITYEQYF. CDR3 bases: TGTGCCGTCAGGGACATCACCTACGAGCAGTACTTC.

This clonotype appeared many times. The CDR3 sequence is CASRRSGQVNDGYTF. DNA of the CDR3: TGTGCCAGCAGGAGATCGGGACAGGTGAATGATGGCTACACCTTC. This chain connects TRBV6-1 to TRBJ1-2, with 8 nucleotides matching TRBD1. The CDR3 sequence is 15 residues long. V trimming: 6 bases; J trimming: 6 bases; junction bases outside the gene matches: 12. The germline V gene encodes CDR1 MNHNS and CDR2 SASEGT.

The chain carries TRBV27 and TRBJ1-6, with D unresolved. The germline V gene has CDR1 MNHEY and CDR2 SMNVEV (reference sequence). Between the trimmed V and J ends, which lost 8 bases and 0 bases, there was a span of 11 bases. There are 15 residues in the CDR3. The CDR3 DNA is TGTGCCAGCCAGCCGAGGAGCTCCTATAATTCACCCCTCCACTTT. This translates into CASQPRSSYNSPLHF.

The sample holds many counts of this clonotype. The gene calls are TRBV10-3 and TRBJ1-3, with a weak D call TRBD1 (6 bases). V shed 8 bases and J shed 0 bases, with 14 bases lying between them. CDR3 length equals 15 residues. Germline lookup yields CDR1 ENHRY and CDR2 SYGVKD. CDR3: CAILRGSSSGNTIYF. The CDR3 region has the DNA TGTGCCATCCTCAGGGGTAGTAGCTCTGGAAACACCATATATTTT.

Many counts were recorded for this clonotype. The CDR3 reads CASSLLGDTQYF. The CDR3 DNA sequence: TGTGCCAGCAGCCTTTTAGGGGATACGCAGTATTTT. V gene TRBV4-2 combines with J gene TRBJ2-3, with D unclear. Trimming removed 4 bases from V and 6 bases from J, with 8 bases in between. CDR1 is LGHNA and CDR2 is YNFKEQ in the germline V gene. The CDR3 is 12 amino acids.